Shown below are 9 T cell receptor beta chains from a single sample sequenced in a study of T-cell memory formation after mild COVID-19. TCRdb itself ran the 5' RACE reads through MiXCR, one entry per CDR3 protein. The sample holds about 270,000 distinct CDR3 sequences, around 15% seen once. Sample: PBMCs or a T cell subset sorted from them (not recorded which). The receptor source for this set is a man aged 18 to 29 who had mild COVID-19 (a few samples of this study predate the infection). Cell type and time point are not known.

This clonotype came up many times. The chain links TRBV29-1 to TRBJ1-4; possibly TRBD1 for D (5 bases). The V and J ends lost 5 bases and 3 bases respectively, with 16 bases between them. CDR3 length: 15 residues. Per germline, CDR1 SQVTM and CDR2 ANQGSEA. This chain's CDR3 is CSVSGTGGSNEKLFF. The CDR3 nucleotides are TGCAGCGTTTCCGGGACTGGAGGCTCTAATGAAAAACTGTTTTTT.

This clonotype was counted between two and nine times. The V call is TRBV6-6, the J call TRBJ1-6, with 7 bases identical to TRBD1. CDR3 size: 15 residues. Germline CDR1 and CDR2: MNHNY and SVGAGI (reference sequence). V lost 8 bases and J lost 6; bases outside the gene matches: 10. CDR3 sequence: CASGVTGFGNSPLHF. The CDR3 coding sequence is TGTGCCAGCGGGGTGACAGGGTTTGGTAATTCACCCCTCCACTTT.

This clonotype turned up a few times. The V and J genes are TRBV7-8 and TRBJ2-5, with a weak D call TRBD1 (7 bases). The CDR3 consists of 14 residues. The V end lost 5 bases, the J end lost 5 bases, and 15 bases lay between the germline ends. Germline V gives CDR1 SGHVS, CDR2 FQNEAQ. CDR3: CASSPVRGVETQYF. CDR3 sequence (DNA): TGTGCCAGCAGCCCCGTCAGGGGGGTGGAGACCCAGTACTTC.

The J gene is TRBJ2-1, the V gene TRBV5-1; 10 bases agree with TRBD2. With 4 bases clipped from V and 7 bases from J, the junction kept 11 bases outside the gene matches. The CDR3 totals 16 residues. Germline V gene data show CDR1 as SGHRS and CDR2 as YFSETQ. CDR3 DNA sequence: TGCGCCAGCAGCACCCAGCGGGGGGGGATTATGAATGAGCAGTTCTTC. This encodes CASSTQRGGIMNEQFF.

This clonotype appeared a few times. The chain combines TRBV7-2 with TRBJ1-1; weak D call: TRBD1 (6 bases). CDR1 and CDR2 from the germline V gene are SGHTA and FQGNSA. V was cut by 5 bases and J by 6 bases, with 16 bases left in between. The CDR3 is made up of 14 amino acids. The CDR3 nucleotides read TGTGCCAGCAGCCCCCACAGGGAGGGGGCTGAAGCTTTCTTT. It specifies CASSPHREGAEAFF.

V and J are TRBV5-1 and TRBJ1-2; D is uncertain. Looked up from germline, CDR1 is SGHRS and CDR2 is YFSETQ. V gave up 0 bases and J gave up 5 bases, with 11 bases separating them. CDR3 length: 14 residues. The CDR3 loop reads CASSLEANEYGYTF. CDR3 nucleotide sequence: TGCGCCAGCAGCTTGGAGGCCAACGAATATGGCTACACCTTC.

A few counts support this clonotype. This chain uses TRBV7-9 with TRBJ1-4; D ambiguous. From germline, CDR1 is SEHNR and CDR2 FQNEAQ (reference sequence). Trimming took off 3 bases at V and 0 bases at J, with 8 bases between the two ends. The CDR3 totals 15 residues. For the CDR3, the DNA is TGTGCCAGCAGCTTCGGATGGGCAACTAATGAAAAACTGTTTTTT. Amino acids: CASSFGWATNEKLFF.

This clonotype was seen at least ten times. This chain uses TRBV7-9 with TRBJ1-1; weak D call: TRBD1 (5 bases). Germline values: CDR1 SEHNR, CDR2 FQNEAQ (reference sequence). There are 11 residues in the CDR3. V dropped 5 bases and J dropped 10 bases, with 11 bases sitting between them. The CDR3 DNA follows: TGTGCCAGCAGCCAGGGACGGAGAGCTTTCTTT. Its translation is CASSQGRRAFF.

V is TRBV3-1 and J is TRBJ1-2; D uncertain. There are 15 residues in the CDR3. CDR1 and CDR2 (germline): LGHDT, YNNKEL (reference sequence). V was pared by 3 bases and J by 5 bases, with 16 bases between. The CDR3 DNA is TGTGCCAGCAGCCAGTACTCGACACGTCCTTATGGCTACACCTTC. Encoded protein: CASSQYSTRPYGYTF.